This TCR beta chain is from a study of glioma-infiltrating T cells after dendritic cell vaccination. At the level of the study: Patients had newly diagnosed or recurrent glioblastoma and received dendritic cell vaccines. Patients received autologous tumor lysate-pulsed dendritic cell vaccination between about 2003 and 2012.

Amplification used 60 V beta primers and 13 J beta primers. Clones were sequenced by immunoSEQ multiplex PCR, and TCRdb holds only the in-frame ones, with some missing. Here the sample spans 85,000 to 100,000 clones, over 80% being singletons. Described time point: after dendritic cell vaccination, including at tumor progression/relapse. Isocitrate dehydrogenase mutation was absent in all glioblastoma patients. V lost 7 bases and J lost 0, with 13 bases in between. CDR1 and CDR2 (germline): MNHNS, SASEGT. The CDR3 is made up of 15 amino acids. The specimen was blood, collected after dendritic cell vaccination. The chain employs TRBV6-1 and TRBJ1-3; D is perhaps TRBD1 (6 bases). This receptor was taken from a human donor with glioblastoma. This CDR3 is CASTSGHSSGNTIYF. In DNA, the CDR3 is TGTGCCAGCACCTCGGGACACTCCTCTGGAAACACCATATATTTT.